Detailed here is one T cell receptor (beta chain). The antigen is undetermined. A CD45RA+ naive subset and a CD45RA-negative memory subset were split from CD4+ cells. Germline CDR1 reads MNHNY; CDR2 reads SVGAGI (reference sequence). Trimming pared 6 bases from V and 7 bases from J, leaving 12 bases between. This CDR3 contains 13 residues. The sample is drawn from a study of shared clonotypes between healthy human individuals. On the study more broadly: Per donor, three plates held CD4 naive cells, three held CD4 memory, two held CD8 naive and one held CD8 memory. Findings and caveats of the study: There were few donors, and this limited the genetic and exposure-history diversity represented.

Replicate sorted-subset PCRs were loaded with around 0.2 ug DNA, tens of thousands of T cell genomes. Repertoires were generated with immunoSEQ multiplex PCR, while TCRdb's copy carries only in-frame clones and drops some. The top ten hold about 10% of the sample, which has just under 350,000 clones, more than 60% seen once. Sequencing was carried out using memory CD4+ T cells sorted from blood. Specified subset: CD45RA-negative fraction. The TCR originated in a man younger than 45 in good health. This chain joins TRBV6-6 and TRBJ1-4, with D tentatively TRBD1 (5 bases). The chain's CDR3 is CASSRGDLEKLFF. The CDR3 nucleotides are TGTGCCAGCAGCCGTGGGGACCTTGAAAAACTGTTTTTT.